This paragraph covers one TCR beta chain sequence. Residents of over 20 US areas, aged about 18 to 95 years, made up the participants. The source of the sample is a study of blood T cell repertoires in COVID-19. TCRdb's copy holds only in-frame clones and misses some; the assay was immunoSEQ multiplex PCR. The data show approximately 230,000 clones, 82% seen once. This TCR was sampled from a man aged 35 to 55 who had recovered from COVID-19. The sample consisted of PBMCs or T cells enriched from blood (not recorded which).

The CDR3, as DNA: TGTGCCTGGAGTGTCATTGTCGTCGGGACAACTTCTGAAGCTTTCTTT. Protein sequence: CAWSVIVVGTTSEAFF. This chain links TRBV30 with TRBJ1-1; the D gene is possibly TRBD1 (6 bases). The CDR3 totals 16 residues. Trimming removed 0 bases from V and 6 bases from J, with 20 bases in between. Per germline, CDR1 GTSNPN and CDR2 SVGIG (reference sequence).